These T cell receptor beta chains were read from a single sample in a study of B cell selection in AIRE deficiency. Clones were read by immunoSEQ multiplex PCR, and TCRdb kept only the in-frame ones, dropping some. The sample holds approximately 24,000 clones, around 92% seen once. The sample comprised CD4+CD25+ Tregs sorted from PBMCs. The receptor source for this set is a human donor in good health. Both conserved end residues are part of each CDR3. The D gene is left open where the match is weak. Not every row has a clone size; where given, it reads once, few, many or a size class.

V	size	D	J	DNA	CDR3
TRBV5-1	once	TRBD1	TRBJ2-7	TGCGCCAGCAGCTTGGGGACAGGAATCTACGAGCAGTACTTC	CASSLGTGIYEQYF
TRBV5-1	NA	NA	TRBJ1-6	TGCGCCAGCAGCTTGGGGCGGCCGAGTCCCCTCCACTTT	CASSLGRPSPLHF
TRBV7-6	NA	TRBD2	TRBJ2-5	TGTGCCAGCAGCTTCGGGACTAGCGGGGGGCCTCAAGAGACCCAGTACTTC	CASSFGTSGGPQETQYF
TRBV6-6	NA	NA	TRBJ2-6	TGTGCCAGCGGGGCGAAGGGGAACTCTGGGGCCAACGTCCTGACTTTC	CASGAKGNSGANVLTF
TRBV28	NA	NA	TRBJ1-1	TGTGCCAGCAGCATAGGGGGGCGTGAGAACACTGAAGCTTTCTTT	CASSIGGRENTEAFF
TRBV5-1	NA	TRBD2	TRBJ2-1	TGCGCCAGCAGCCCTCCGGGGACTAGTCGTTTCAATGAGCAGTTCTTC	CASSPPGTSRFNEQFF
TRBV30	NA	NA	TRBJ1-1	TGTGCCTGGAATCAACGGGAAAGTGAAGCTTTCTTT	CAWNQRESEAFF
TRBV5-6	NA	NA	TRBJ1-2	TGTGCCAGTACCCCAGGGGCAGGGTATGGCTACACCTTC	CASTPGAGYGYTF
TRBV9	NA	NA	TRBJ2-4	TGTGCCAGCAGCGTAGCCGACCGAGCCAAAAACATTCAGTACTTC	CASSVADRAKNIQYF
TRBV7-9	NA	TRBD2	TRBJ2-2	TGTGCCAGCAGCTTAGCGGCTTTAGCGGGGGGATACACCGGGGAGCTGTTTTTT	CASSLAALAGGYTGELFF
TRBV5-1	NA	NA	TRBJ2-1	TGCGCCAGCAGCTTAGACTCGGACAGTCATCGGCCCGAGCAGTTCTTC	CASSLDSDSHRPEQFF
TRBV2	NA	NA	TRBJ1-6	TGTGCCAGCAGTCGGGGGGCGGGTAATTCACCCCTCCACTTT	CASSRGAGNSPLHF